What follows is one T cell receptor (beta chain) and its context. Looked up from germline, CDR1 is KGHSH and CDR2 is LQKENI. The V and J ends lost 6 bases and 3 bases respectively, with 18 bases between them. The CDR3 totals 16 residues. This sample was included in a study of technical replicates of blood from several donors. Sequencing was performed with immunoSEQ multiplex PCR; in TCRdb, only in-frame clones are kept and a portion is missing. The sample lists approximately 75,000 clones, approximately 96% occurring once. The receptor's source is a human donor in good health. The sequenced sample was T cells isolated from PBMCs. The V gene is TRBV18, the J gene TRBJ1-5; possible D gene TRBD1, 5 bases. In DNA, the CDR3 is TGTGCCAGCTCCCGGGGGGAAGGGGCCGCCAATCAGCCCCAGCATTTT. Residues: CASSRGEGAANQPQHF. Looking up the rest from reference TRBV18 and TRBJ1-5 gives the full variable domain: NAGVMQNPRHLVRRRGQEARLRCSPMKGHSHVYWYRQLPEEGLKFMVYLQKENIIDESGMPKERFSAEFPKEGPSILRIQQVVRGDSAAYFCASSRGEGAANQPQHFGDGTRLSIL.